Listed here is a single T cell receptor beta chain. As yet, its antigen is unknown. Both 60 Vbeta primers and 13 Jbeta primers went into the PCR. This table comes from immunoSEQ multiplex PCR, and its TCRdb copy is limited to in-frame clones, with some not included. The table lists about 170,000 clones, roughly 76% of them singletons. This sample is drawn from a study of cytomegalovirus exposure and HLA in healthy donors. Looking at the study overall: Earlier, some 180 million T cells were analyzed, and more than 100 million unique TCR beta sequences were found among them. Broader study findings: The authors later found most CMV-associated TCR beta chains appeared HLA-restricted. Other equally common chains were less clonally expanded than HLA-associated TCR beta chains, a later analysis showed.

CDR1 MDHEN and CDR2 SYDVKM come from the germline V gene. V shed 4 bases, J shed 0 bases, and the junction held 9 bases outside the gene matches. The CDR3 extends over 17 amino acids. This clonotype originated in a woman aged 18-29 years in good health and CMV-seropositive. Sequencing was carried out using PBMCs. The chain joins TRBV28 to TRBJ2-3; 8 nucleotides agree with TRBD2. CDR3 sequence: CASSSLAASASTDTQYF. The CDR3 nucleotides read TGTGCCAGCAGTTCACTAGCGGCCTCCGCTAGCACAGATACGCAGTATTTT. The variable domain in full, with the rest retrieved from reference TRBV28 and TRBJ2-3, is DVKVTQSSRYLVKRTGEKVFLECVQDMDHENMFWYRQDPGLGLRLIYFSYDVKMKEKGDIPEGYSVSREKKERFSLILESASTNQTSMYLCASSSLAASASTDTQYFGPGTRLTVL.